The next 30 T cell receptor beta chains were all read from a single sample in a study of technical replicates of blood from a handful of donors. Assay: immunoSEQ multiplex PCR; the TCRdb copy retains only in-frame clones and omits some. The sample lists about 91,000 clones, about nine tenths seen once, with roughly 0.25% in the top ten. Sequenced sample: T cells isolated from PBMCs. Receptor source: a human donor in good health.

To note about this clone: The identical CDR3 is also encoded by other nucleotide sequences in the sample. V gene TRBV25-1 combines with J gene TRBJ1-6, with a possible D match to TRBD1 (5 bases). The CDR3 runs to 16 residues. Germline V gene lookup returns CDR1 MGHDK and CDR2 SYGVNS. The V and J ends lost 3 bases and 0 bases respectively, with 9 bases between them. CDR3 nucleotide sequence: TGTGCCAGCAGTGATCCGCAGGGCTCCTATAATTCACCCCTCCACTTT. It yields the protein CASSDPQGSYNSPLHF.

This clone has a single count. The chain recombines TRBV11-2 with TRBJ2-7; 9 nucleotides align to TRBD1. CDR1 is SGHAT, CDR2 FQNNGV, per germline. Losses at the gene ends were 1 base for V and 7 bases for J; bases not matched to a gene: 14. This CDR3 spans 17 amino acids. The CDR3, as DNA: TGTGCCAGCAGCTTAGTTTCGGGGGGACAGGGACTTTGGGAGCAGTACTTC. Translation: CASSLVSGGQGLWEQYF. Looking up the rest from reference TRBV11-2 and TRBJ2-7 gives the full variable domain: EAGVAQSPRYKIIEKRQSVAFWCNPISGHATLYWYQQILGQGPKLLIQFQNNGVVDDSQLPKDRFSAERLKGVDSTLKIQPAKLEDSAVYLCASSLVSGGQGLWEQYFGPGTRLTVT.

This chain joins TRBV9 and TRBJ2-2; the match to TRBD2 covers 9 bases. The CDR3 consists of 15 residues. The V and J ends lost 4 bases and 2 bases, in that order; junction bases with no gene match: 3. The germline gives CDR1 SGDLS, CDR2 YYNGEE. This CDR3 reads CASSSSGVNTGELFF. Written as DNA, the CDR3 is TGTGCCAGCAGCTCTAGCGGGGTCAACACCGGGGAGCTGTTTTTT.

The chain is built from TRBV7-9 and TRBJ1-5; no reliable D call. This CDR3 contains 16 residues. V lost 6 bases and J 0 bases, leaving 15 bases between the germline ends. Looked up from germline, CDR1 is SEHNR and CDR2 is FQNEAQ (reference sequence). The CDR3, as DNA: TGTGCCAGCAGTTCTTCCGGTCCCTATAGCAATCAGCCCCAGCATTTT. Its protein product is CASSSSGPYSNQPQHF. The variable domain in full, completed from reference TRBV7-9 and TRBJ1-5, reads DTGVSQNPRHKITKRGQNVTFRCDPISEHNRLYWYRQTLGQGPEFLTYFQNEAQLEKSRLLSDRFSAERPKGSFSTLEIQRTEQGDSAMYLCASSSSGPYSNQPQHFGDGTRLSIL.

The gene calls are TRBV14 and TRBJ2-1; the D gene is possibly TRBD2 (6 bases). Germline-derived CDR1 and CDR2 are SGHDN and FVKESK. The CDR3 totals 18 residues. V lost 0 bases and J 6 bases, leaving 21 bases between the germline ends. This CDR3 reads CASSQDSFTSFWTNEQFF. The CDR3 nucleotides read TGTGCCAGCAGCCAAGATTCCTTCACTAGCTTTTGGACCAATGAGCAGTTCTTC.

The CDR3 region is CASRDRGDGYTF. In DNA, the CDR3 is TGTGCCAGCAGGGACAGGGGAGATGGCTACACCTTC. The V and J genes are TRBV2 and TRBJ1-2, with 9 positions matching TRBD1. The J segment lost 6 bases and the V segment lost 6 bases, leaving 2 bases of the junction unmatched. In germline, CDR1 is SNHLY, CDR2 FYNNEI. This CDR3 has 12 amino acids.

This clone has a handful of counts. The chain employs TRBV5-1 and TRBJ1-1; 9 bases are a match to TRBD1. The germline V gene has CDR1 SGHRS and CDR2 YFSETQ. Unmatched junction bases numbered 9, after V lost 8 bases and J lost 7 bases. The CDR3 is 13 amino acids. The DNA of the CDR3 is TGCGCCAGTAGGGACAGGGTGAGCGGTGAAGCTTTCTTT. Its protein is CASRDRVSGEAFF.

The V gene is TRBV12-5, the J gene TRBJ1-1, with 9 bases lining up with TRBD1. V was clipped by 6 bases and J by 1 base; unmatched bases: 6. CDR1 is LGHNT, CDR2 FRNRAP, per germline. The CDR3 has 15 residues. For the CDR3, the DNA is TGTGCTAGTGGGAAATTGACAGGGGGGAACACTGAAGCTTTCTTT. It codes for CASGKLTGGNTEAFF.

V gene TRBV6-1 combines with J gene TRBJ2-7, with D uncertain. Germline V gene sequence: CDR1 MNHNS, CDR2 SASEGT. The CDR3 contains 12 residues. Trimming stripped 7 bases from V and 5 bases from J, with 12 bases between. The CDR3 sequence: CASTVTNHEQYF. CDR3 nucleotides: TGTGCCAGCACCGTTACAAACCACGAGCAGTACTTC.

This rearrangement joins TRBV25-1 to TRBJ2-7; TRBD1 agrees at 8 bases. Germline assignment: CDR1 MGHDK and CDR2 SYGVNS. The CDR3 has 17 amino acids. Losses at the gene ends were 2 bases for V and 1 base for J; bases not matched to a gene: 10. The CDR3 DNA reads TGTGCCAGCAGTGAAACCGGGACAGGAATAAGGTCCTACGAGCAGTACTTC. Its translation is CASSETGTGIRSYEQYF.

The V call is TRBV28, the J call TRBJ2-1; TRBD1 matches 9 bases. The CDR3 covers 16 residues. Per the germline V gene, CDR1 is MDHEN and CDR2 is SYDVKM. V lost 5 bases and J lost 4; bases outside the gene matches: 9. In DNA form, the CDR3 reads TGTGCCAGCAGTCCTTTACAGGGGGCGAAATACAATGAGCAGTTCTTC. It yields the protein CASSPLQGAKYNEQFF.

This clone is a singleton in its sample. The rearrangement links TRBV7-6 to TRBJ2-7; 8 nucleotides agree with TRBD1. Germline CDR1 reads SGHVS; CDR2 reads FNYEAQ. Losses at the gene ends were 5 bases for V and 5 bases for J; bases not matched to a gene: 8. The CDR3 runs to 14 residues. CDR3 sequence: CASSPGTGLHEQYF. The CDR3 DNA is TGTGCCAGCAGCCCAGGGACAGGTCTCCACGAGCAGTACTTC.

This sequence joins TRBV29-1 and TRBJ2-1; 13 nucleotides line up with TRBD2. Germline lookup yields CDR1 SQVTM and CDR2 ANQGSEA. This CDR3 is built from 14 residues. Losses at the gene ends were 7 bases for V and 7 bases for J; bases not matched to a gene: 7. The DNA of the CDR3 is TGCAGCGGGCCACTAGCGGGAGGGCGGAATGAGCAGTTCTTC. Translated, it gives CSGPLAGGRNEQFF.

The chain links TRBV7-9 to TRBJ1-1, with no clear D. The CDR3 runs to 12 residues. Trimming stripped 1 base from V and 8 bases from J, with 8 bases between. The germline V gene has CDR1 SEHNR and CDR2 FQNEAQ (reference sequence). The CDR3, as DNA: TGTGCCAGCAGCTTAGGGCCTGTCGAAGCTTTCTTT. Translation gives CASSLGPVEAFF.

This clone occurred once. This chain connects TRBV10-2 to TRBJ2-1; TRBD1 might be the D (5 bases). The germline CDR1 and CDR2 sequences are WSHSY and SAAADI. With 8 bases removed from V and 10 bases from J, the gap between germline ends came to 21 bases. This CDR3 is 14 amino acids long. CDR3 DNA sequence: TGCGCCAGCGGGGCTAGGACCGTCTTGGGGGAGCAGTTCTTC. Translating it yields CASGARTVLGEQFF.

The chain links TRBV27 to TRBJ1-2, with D tentatively TRBD1 (6 bases). V lost 3 bases and J 2 bases, leaving 13 bases between the germline ends. CDR3 length: 15 amino acids. Looked up from germline, CDR1 is MNHEY and CDR2 is SMNVEV (reference sequence). The CDR3 DNA follows: TGTGCCAGCAGTTTCGCCACAGGGATCAACTATGGCTACACCTTC. Protein product: CASSFATGINYGYTF.

This clone was found a few times. The chain recombines TRBV4-2 with TRBJ1-1, with D uncertain. Germline V lookup: CDR1 LGHNA, CDR2 YNFKEQ. This CDR3 has 15 amino acids. V was pared by 0 bases and J by 5 bases, with 13 bases between. CDR3 region: CASSQDSGGRTEAFF. The CDR3 DNA follows: TGTGCCAGCAGCCAAGATTCAGGTGGGCGAACTGAAGCTTTCTTT.

V usage is TRBV30 and J usage is TRBJ2-1, with 15 nucleotides matching TRBD2. This CDR3 region has 15 residues. The V gene's germline CDR1 is GTSNPN and CDR2 SVGIG (reference sequence). V lost 6 bases to trimming and J lost 2 bases; unmatched junction nucleotides: 2. CDR3 in DNA: TGTGCCTGCAGGACTAGCGGGGGGGCCTACAATGAGCAGTTCTTC. Residues: CACRTSGGAYNEQFF.

This chain links TRBV4-2 with TRBJ2-3; 16 nucleotides agree with TRBD2. V lost 1 base, J lost 6 bases, and 19 bases stayed unmatched. The CDR3 contains 22 residues. Germline CDR1 LGHNA, CDR2 YNFKEQ. CDR3 sequence reads: CASSQGVSGTSGGATWTDTQYF. The CDR3 coding sequence is TGTGCCAGCAGCCAAGGGGTCTCCGGGACTAGCGGGGGGGCCACCTGGACGGATACGCAGTATTTT.

V is TRBV7-9 and J is TRBJ1-1; D is unclear. The CDR3 consists of 11 residues. Germline assignment: CDR1 SEHNR and CDR2 FQNEAQ (reference sequence). V lost 4 bases, J lost 7 bases, and 7 bases lay in between. As DNA, the CDR3 is TGTGCCAGCAGCTACGCAGGTGAAGCTTTCTTT. It encodes CASSYAGEAFF.

The gene calls are TRBV11-3 and TRBJ2-3; 14 bases are a match to TRBD2. CDR1 is SGHNT, CDR2 YENEEA, per germline. The length of the CDR3 is 20 residues. V shed 8 bases, J shed 2 bases, and the junction held 18 bases outside the gene matches. The CDR3 loop is CASGRAGVGTSGGSTDTQYF. CDR3 in DNA: TGTGCCAGCGGCCGAGCCGGGGTGGGGACTAGCGGGGGATCCACAGATACGCAGTATTTT.

The chain joins TRBV5-4 to TRBJ2-1, with D possibly TRBD1 on 5 matching bases. The CDR3 extends over 14 amino acids. Germline assignment: CDR1 SGHNT and CDR2 YYREEE (reference sequence). V lost 4 bases, J lost 9 bases, and 17 bases lay in between. CDR3: CASSPIQGPAEQFF. The CDR3 DNA follows: TGTGCCAGCAGCCCAATCCAGGGCCCGGCTGAGCAGTTCTTC.

V is TRBV7-8 and J is TRBJ2-1; no firm D call. V lost 4 bases and J 5 bases, leaving 9 bases between the germline ends. Looked up from germline, CDR1 is SGHVS and CDR2 is FQNEAQ. The CDR3 is made up of 13 amino acids. The CDR3 spells CASSSALDNEQFF. CDR3 in DNA: TGTGCCAGCAGCTCAGCCCTTGACAATGAGCAGTTCTTC.

A few counts support this clone. The gene calls are TRBV5-8 and TRBJ1-1; 7 bases fit TRBD1. Germline CDR1 SGHTS, CDR2 YDEGEE. This CDR3 comprises 17 residues. V trimming: 3 bases; J trimming: 8 bases; junction bases outside the gene matches: 19. For the CDR3, the DNA is TGTGCCAGCAGCTCTACGTGGGGCGACAGGGCGAAAACGGAAGCTTTCTTT. Translated, it gives CASSSTWGDRAKTEAFF.

This chain uses TRBV4-1 with TRBJ2-2, with 15 bases aligning to TRBD2. V lost 4 bases and J lost 8; bases outside the gene matches: 11. The germline V gene has CDR1 MGHRA and CDR2 YSYEKL. CDR3 length: 18 amino acids. The DNA of the CDR3 is TGCGCCAGCAGCCCGGGACTAGCGGGGGGACAAAAGAGGGGGGAGCTGTTTTTT. Residues: CASSPGLAGGQKRGELFF.

The rearrangement uses TRBV7-6 and TRBJ2-1, with 10 bases fitting TRBD2. The CDR3 has 15 amino acids. V lost 3 bases and J lost 7; bases outside the gene matches: 6. In germline, CDR1 is SGHVS, CDR2 FNYEAQ. CDR3 sequence reads: CASSFLAGGLNEQFF. The CDR3, as DNA: TGTGCCAGCAGCTTCTTAGCGGGAGGTCTGAATGAGCAGTTCTTC.

This clone was detected once. The chain couples TRBV29-1 to TRBJ2-7; D is possibly TRBD1 (6 bases). CDR1 SQVTM and CDR2 ANQGSEA come from the germline V gene. CDR3 length equals 14 residues. The V gene lost 4 bases and the J gene lost 3 bases, with 16 bases spanning the gap. CDR3 sequence reads: CSVGARGSIYEQYF. Written as DNA, the CDR3 is TGCAGCGTTGGGGCTAGGGGGTCGATCTACGAGCAGTACTTC.

The chain combines TRBV5-4 with TRBJ2-3; TRBD2 aligns across 11 bases. The CDR3 runs to 17 residues. Germline CDR1 SGHNT, CDR2 YYREEE (reference sequence). V lost 3 bases and J lost 0; bases outside the gene matches: 6. The chain's CDR3 is CASSSSGRTLSTDTQYF. Here the CDR3 DNA reads TGTGCCAGCAGCTCTAGCGGGAGGACCCTGAGCACAGATACGCAGTATTTT.

This chain connects TRBV5-4 to TRBJ2-3; no reliable D call. The germline V and J ends were trimmed by 3 bases and 0 bases, with 11 bases remaining between them. CDR3 length: 15 amino acids. Germline V gene data show CDR1 as SGHNT and CDR2 as YYREEE (reference sequence). The CDR3 here is CASSSLWLSTDTQYF. CDR3 bases: TGTGCCAGCAGCTCCTTATGGCTGAGCACAGATACGCAGTATTTT.

This chain connects TRBV4-1 to TRBJ1-1; tentatively, D is TRBD1 (5 bases). The CDR3 is 15 residues long. V was trimmed by 3 bases and J by 3 bases, leaving 14 bases between them. Looked up from germline, CDR1 is MGHRA and CDR2 is YSYEKL. The CDR3 loop reads CASSQPIGGHTEAFF. DNA of the CDR3: TGCGCCAGCAGCCAGCCAATCGGGGGTCACACTGAAGCTTTCTTT.